The 5 T cell receptor beta chains in this list originate from one sample, sequenced in a study of blood T cell repertoires in COVID-19. Only in-frame clones appear in the TCRdb table, and some are missing; sequencing was by immunoSEQ multiplex PCR. The sample holds approximately 170,000 clones, roughly nine tenths seen once. What was sequenced was peripheral blood. The receptors shown here come from a woman in her 70s with acute or convalescent COVID-19.

V usage is TRBV20-1 and J usage is TRBJ1-2; D not certain. The CDR3 sequence is 12 residues long. The V end lost 3 bases, the J end lost 5 bases, and 10 bases lay between the germline ends. In germline, CDR1 is DFQATT, CDR2 SNEGSKA (reference sequence). CDR3 protein: CSASPGRYGYTF. The CDR3 DNA is TGCAGTGCTAGTCCCGGGAGGTATGGCTACACCTTC.

The CDR3 DNA is TGCGCCAGCAGCCAAGAGGGGCTAGCGGGAGACACCGGGGAGCTGTTTTTT. Its protein product is CASSQEGLAGDTGELFF. This chain links TRBV4-3 with TRBJ2-2; 10 bases agree with TRBD2. The trim removed 0 bases at V and 3 bases at J, leaving 4 bases unmatched. Germline-derived CDR1 and CDR2 are LGHNA and YSLEER. The CDR3 spans 17 residues.

The V and J genes are TRBV11-2 and TRBJ2-7; D not resolved. The CDR3 contains 15 residues. Germline V gene sequence: CDR1 SGHAT, CDR2 FQNNGV. Trimming took off 6 bases at V and 0 bases at J, with 15 bases between the two ends. The CDR3 sequence is CASSILPGDSYEQYF. CDR3 coding DNA: TGTGCCAGCAGTATCCTACCTGGTGACTCCTACGAGCAGTACTTC.

The genes are TRBV7-9 and TRBJ2-2; D gene uncertain. The germline CDR1 and CDR2 sequences are SEHNR and FQNEAQ (reference sequence). This CDR3 has 17 residues. V shed 1 base and J shed 0 bases, with 12 bases lying between them. This chain's CDR3 is CASSLVVGRANTGELFF. CDR3 sequence (DNA): TGTGCCAGCAGCTTAGTGGTGGGCAGAGCGAACACCGGGGAGCTGTTTTTT.

CDR3 protein: CASSQPVATNEKLFF. The CDR3 DNA sequence: TGCGCCAGCAGCCAACCCGTAGCAACTAATGAAAAACTGTTTTTT. The genes are TRBV4-1 and TRBJ1-4; D call uncertain. This CDR3 comprises 15 residues. V was pared by 2 bases and J by 0 bases, with 7 bases between. The germline CDR1 and CDR2 sequences are MGHRA and YSYEKL.